The rows below give T cell receptor beta chains drawn from one sample of a study of blood T cell repertoires in COVID-19. Profiled with immunoSEQ multiplex PCR; TCRdb holds only in-frame clones, not every one. The table has some 120,000 clones, 84% seen once; the top ten hold 10% to 15%. Sequenced input: peripheral blood. Source of these receptors: a human donor in a cohort sampled during active COVID-19. The CDR3 runs from the conserved cysteine through the conserved F or W.

CDR3 length	V gene	J gene	CDR3 protein
17	TRBV3-1/TRBV3-2	TRBJ1-6	CASSQATGRSGNSPLHF
16	TRBV5-1	TRBJ1-1	CASSHGTGMGDTEAFF
12	TRBV12-5	TRBJ2-7	CASGLPQGPQYF
15	TRBV4-1	TRBJ1-3	CASSQGAVPGNTIYF
11	TRBV6-5	TRBJ2-5	CASSQQETQYF
16	TRBV5-1	TRBJ2-3	CASSGSLAPSTDTQYF
16	TRBV6-6	TRBJ2-3	CASSYQGLAGTDTQYF
13	TRBV19	TRBJ1-1	CASSIRVHTEAFF
11	TRBV20-1	TRBJ1-2	CSATGDYGYTF
13	TRBV7-3	TRBJ1-1	CASSSGTGGRAFF
13	TRBV7-9	TRBJ1-1	CASSLEGVSEAFF
14	TRBV3-1/TRBV3-2	TRBJ1-1	CASSQVEGGTEAFF
16	TRBV19	TRBJ1-2	CASSPGTGAANYGYTF
16	TRBV30	TRBJ2-3	CAWSKRTSGGTDTQYF
15	TRBV27	TRBJ1-2	CASSPSLRGARGYTF
15	TRBV6-6	TRBJ2-2	CASSYSGGATGELFF